Listed here are 25 T cell receptor beta chains from one sample, sequenced in a study of T cells after yellow fever vaccination. MiXCR was run by TCRdb on the 5' RACE reads, yielding one entry per CDR3 protein. The sample lists fewer than 500,000 distinct CDR3 sequences; around a sixth were seen once. Sequenced material: PBMCs, taken before the yellow fever booster vaccination. Source of these receptors: a man aged 18 to 30 who received the YFV17D yellow fever vaccine.

The table lists this clonotype with a few counts. The rearrangement uses TRBV7-9 and TRBJ2-7; D remains unclear. The germline gives CDR1 SEHNR, CDR2 FQNEAQ (reference sequence). V was cut by 5 bases and J by 3 bases, with 17 bases left in between. The CDR3 runs 15 residues. The CDR3 spells CASSVGSLGVYEQYV. CDR3 bases: TGTGCCAGCAGCGTAGGTTCCCTGGGCGTCTACGAGCAGTACGTC.

This clonotype was recorded a few times. The V call is TRBV2, the J call TRBJ2-1, with D possibly being TRBD1 (6 bases). Trimming shortened V by 6 bases and J by 6 bases, and 18 bases separated the two germline ends. Germline V gene sequence: CDR1 SNHLY, CDR2 FYNNEI. The CDR3 length is 15 residues. CDR3 amino acids: CASSRTDVMSNEQFF. The CDR3 DNA is TGTGCCAGCAGCAGGACAGACGTGATGTCCAATGAGCAGTTCTTC.

CDR3 sequence: CASTEVGYGTQYF. The CDR3 DNA follows: TGTGCCAGCACCGAAGTAGGTTACGGGACCCAGTACTTC. This chain connects TRBV12-3 or TRBV12-4 to TRBJ2-5, with D hard to call. The CDR3 loop spans 13 amino acids. V was trimmed by 7 bases and J by 7 bases, leaving 16 bases between them.

In its sample, this clonotype was seen a few times. This chain links TRBV20-1 with TRBJ2-2; D not resolved. The CDR3 spans 15 residues. Looked up from germline, CDR1 is DFQATT and CDR2 is SNEGSKA (reference sequence). Trimming removed 5 bases from V and 5 bases from J, with 18 bases in between. CDR3 in amino acids: CSAPSLSGFTGELFF. The DNA of the CDR3 is TGCAGTGCTCCCTCCCTCTCGGGCTTTACCGGGGAGCTGTTTTTT.

The chain employs TRBV20-1 and TRBJ2-5; 9 bases are shared with TRBD1. V was clipped by 6 bases and J by 2 bases; unmatched bases: 4. This CDR3 contains 13 residues. Germline CDR1 and CDR2: DFQATT and SNEGSKA (reference sequence). DNA for the CDR3: TGCAGTGCGGGGGGGACAGGGCAAGAGACCCAGTACTTC. Protein product: CSAGGTGQETQYF.

This clonotype has only a few counts. This rearrangement joins TRBV6-4 to TRBJ2-1, with 13 bases aligning to TRBD2. There are 16 residues in the CDR3. With V trimmed by 0 bases and J by 6 bases, 2 bases remained unmatched. Germline V gives CDR1 MRHNA, CDR2 SNTAGT. CDR3 sequence reads: CASSDSTSGGLNEQFF. The CDR3 DNA reads TGTGCCAGCAGTGACTCGACTAGCGGGGGGCTCAATGAGCAGTTCTTC.

The rearrangement joins TRBV12-3 or TRBV12-4 to TRBJ2-3; D is ambiguous. The germline V and J ends were trimmed by 5 bases and 0 bases, with 15 bases remaining between them. The CDR3 runs 16 residues. As DNA, the CDR3 is TGTGCCAGCAGTAGAGACGGACGGTCTAGCACAGATACGCAGTATTTT. It encodes CASSRDGRSSTDTQYF.

The chain uses TRBV24-1 and TRBJ2-3; tentatively, D is TRBD1 or TRBD2 (6 bases each). Trimming took off 5 bases at V and 0 bases at J, with 8 bases between the two ends. Germline V gene lookup returns CDR1 KGHDR and CDR2 SFDVKD. The CDR3 covers 14 residues. CDR3 DNA: TGTGCCACCAGTGGAGGGGGGAGCACAGATACGCAGTATTTT. This codes for CATSGGGSTDTQYF.

The chain employs TRBV6-6 and TRBJ2-7; 8 bases are shared with TRBD1. Germline V lookup: CDR1 MNHNY, CDR2 SVGAGI (reference sequence). The CDR3 loop spans 15 amino acids. Trimming cost V 1 base and J 3 bases; bases outside gene matches: 5. CDR3 amino acids: CASSYLQGGGYEQYV. The CDR3 DNA is TGTGCCAGCAGTTACTTACAGGGGGGCGGCTACGAGCAGTACGTC.

This clonotype was counted only a few times. The V call is TRBV6-6, the J call TRBJ2-5, with 8 nucleotides matching TRBD2. This CDR3 has 15 amino acids. J lost 3 bases, V lost 1 base, and 4 bases had no gene match. CDR1 is MNHNY and CDR2 is SVGAGI in the germline V gene (reference sequence). Here the CDR3 DNA reads TGTGCCAGCAGTTACTGGGGTAGCGGGGAAGAGACCCAGTACTTC. Protein sequence: CASSYWGSGEETQYF.

This clonotype was seen only a few times. The rearrangement links TRBV10-3 to TRBJ2-5, with TRBD2 matching over 13 bases. Per germline, CDR1 ENHRY and CDR2 SYGVKD. This CDR3 comprises 16 residues. With 6 bases clipped from V and 5 bases from J, the junction kept 9 bases outside the gene matches. The CDR3 protein is CAIRSRLAGGDETQYF. CDR3 bases: TGTGCCATCAGATCGAGACTAGCGGGGGGTGACGAGACCCAGTACTTC.

This clonotype was picked up a small number of times. The J gene is TRBJ2-6, the V gene TRBV5-1, with D perhaps matching TRBD1 (7 bases). This CDR3 is 17 amino acids long. Germline values: CDR1 SGHRS, CDR2 YFSETQ. V shed 6 bases and J shed 0 bases, with 16 bases lying between them. The CDR3 spells CASTRGTAISGANVLTF. DNA of the CDR3: TGCGCCAGCACTCGCGGGACAGCCATCTCTGGGGCCAACGTCCTGACTTTC.

The chain is built from TRBV7-9 and TRBJ2-3; D perhaps matches TRBD1 (5 bases). Germline CDR1 SEHNR, CDR2 FQNEAQ (reference sequence). The CDR3 contains 15 residues. V was shortened by 4 bases and J by 0 bases, with 11 bases between the two germline ends. DNA of the CDR3: TGTGCCAGCAGCTCAGTCAGGGTTAGCACAGATACGCAGTATTTT. Its translation is CASSSVRVSTDTQYF.

The J gene is TRBJ1-5, the V gene TRBV7-8; D might be TRBD1 (5 bases). This CDR3 is 16 amino acids long. Trimming cost V 8 bases and J 4 bases, with 21 bases left between them. Germline V gene sequence: CDR1 SGHVS, CDR2 FQNEAQ. The CDR3 DNA follows: TGTGCCAGCTCCCAGGGTGAGGGCTTGCGGAATCAGCCCCAGCATTTT. Protein product: CASSQGEGLRNQPQHF.

The chain combines TRBV7-9 with TRBJ2-7; 8 bases agree with TRBD1. The CDR3 contains 14 residues. In germline, CDR1 is SEHNR, CDR2 FQNEAQ (reference sequence). The V segment lost 5 bases and the J segment 3 bases; nucleotides outside the gene matches: 6. As DNA, the CDR3 is TGTGCCAGCAGCCGGATTGACAGGGGCTACGAGCAGTACTTC. Protein product: CASSRIDRGYEQYF.

This sequence joins TRBV3-1 and TRBJ1-5; a possible D gene is TRBD1 (5 bases). Trimming left V 4 bases short and J 0 bases short, with 10 bases between. This CDR3 spans 15 amino acids. Germline V gene lookup returns CDR1 LGHDT and CDR2 YNNKEL (reference sequence). CDR3 amino acids: CASSLGHYSNQPQHF. The CDR3 region has the DNA TGTGCCAGCAGCCTCGGACACTATAGCAATCAGCCCCAGCATTTT. The full variable domain, rest sourced from reference TRBV3-1 and TRBJ1-5, is DTAVSQTPKYLVTQMGNDKSIKCEQNLGHDTMYWYKQDSKKFLKIMFSYNNKELIINETVPNRFSPKSPDKAHLNLHINSLELGDSAVYFCASSLGHYSNQPQHFGDGTRLSIL.

The rearrangement uses TRBV12-3 or TRBV12-4 and TRBJ1-4, with a possible D match to TRBD1 (5 bases). V was shortened by 4 bases and J by 8 bases, with 14 bases between the two germline ends. The CDR3 loop spans 14 amino acids. The CDR3 sequence: CASSSGGGAEKLFF. The DNA of the CDR3 is TGTGCCAGCAGTTCCGGGGGGGGAGCCGAAAAACTGTTTTTT.

The count of this clonotype is one. For the CDR3, the DNA is TGTGCCAGCAGCCCGAGGGGCGGGGCGTATTCACCCCTCCACTTT. Translating gives CASSPRGGAYSPLHF. The chain couples TRBV12-3 or TRBV12-4 to TRBJ1-6, with D possibly matching TRBD1 (5 bases). The CDR3 runs 15 residues. The germline V and J ends were trimmed by 6 bases and 8 bases, with 17 bases remaining between them.

This clonotype was observed a few times. CDR3 region: CASSLWLDGYTF. CDR3 in DNA: TGTGCCAGCAGCCTCTGGTTAGATGGCTACACCTTC. V and J are TRBV7-9 and TRBJ1-2; D unresolved. V was cut by 5 bases and J by 6 bases, with 10 bases left in between. Germline CDR1 and CDR2: SEHNR and FQNEAQ (reference sequence). This CDR3 is built from 12 residues.

This clonotype has a handful of counts. V gene TRBV9 combines with J gene TRBJ2-1, with D perhaps TRBD1 or TRBD2 (7 bases each). The length of the CDR3 is 15 residues. CDR1 and CDR2 (germline): SGDLS, YYNGEE. The V end was cut by 7 bases, the J end by 0 bases, with 14 bases between. The CDR3 protein is CASARGDSSYNEQFF. The DNA for the CDR3 is TGTGCCAGCGCCCGGGGGGACAGCTCCTACAATGAGCAGTTCTTC.

The rearrangement joins TRBV4-3 to TRBJ1-1; D uncertain. This CDR3 has 17 residues. V lost 0 bases to trimming and J lost 10 bases, with 24 bases between them. Germline assignment: CDR1 LGHNA and CDR2 YSLEER. CDR3 DNA sequence: TGCGCCAGCAGCCAAGAATACGGCACGGGATTGGTTCAGAGAGCTTTCTTT. Translating gives CASSQEYGTGLVQRAFF.

This clonotype showed up just a few times. This chain connects TRBV4-3 to TRBJ2-3, with D tentatively TRBD2 (5 bases). Germline lookup yields CDR1 LGHNA and CDR2 YSLEER. CDR3 length: 17 amino acids. V was cut by 0 bases and J by 0 bases, with 13 bases left in between. This CDR3 is CASSQEEAAFSTDTQYF. For the CDR3, the DNA is TGCGCCAGCAGCCAAGAGGAGGCGGCCTTTAGCACAGATACGCAGTATTTT.

The chain has TRBV20-1 and TRBJ2-7; possible D gene TRBD2, 5 bases. Germline V gives CDR1 DFQATT, CDR2 SNEGSKA (reference sequence). Trimming shortened V by 2 bases and J by 5 bases, and 22 bases separated the two germline ends. This CDR3 spans 16 amino acids. CDR3 in amino acids: CSARSPSDLGPNEQYF. The DNA of the CDR3 is TGCAGTGCTAGATCCCCCTCGGACTTAGGGCCCAACGAGCAGTACTTC.

This clonotype was seen more than once but under ten times. The gene calls are TRBV6-1 and TRBJ1-2, with 12 bases fitting TRBD1. From germline, CDR1 is MNHNS and CDR2 SASEGT. Trimming cost V 0 bases and J 7 bases; bases outside gene matches: 18. This CDR3 region has 20 residues. The CDR3 reads CASSEALGDRGPSEGSGYTF. As DNA, the CDR3 is TGTGCCAGCAGTGAAGCGCTGGGGGACAGGGGGCCCTCTGAGGGAAGTGGCTACACCTTC.

The chain links TRBV5-1 to TRBJ1-1; D is uncertain. Germline lookup yields CDR1 SGHRS and CDR2 YFSETQ. The CDR3 has 14 amino acids. Trimming removed 0 bases from V and 10 bases from J, with 16 bases in between. The CDR3 loop reads CASSLDGSRSPAFF. CDR3 sequence (DNA): TGCGCCAGCAGCTTGGATGGGTCCCGAAGCCCAGCTTTCTTT.